These 9 T cell receptor beta chains were sequenced from one sample in a study of blood T cell repertoires in COVID-19. Profiled with immunoSEQ multiplex PCR; TCRdb holds only in-frame clones, not every one. The sample includes some 60,000 clones, roughly 88% seen only once; the top ten take approximately 1.5%. The sequencing input was peripheral blood. These receptors were taken from a human donor in a cohort sampled during active COVID-19.

V usage is TRBV11-3 and J usage is TRBJ2-1; 7 nucleotides align to TRBD2. The J segment lost 0 bases and the V segment lost 0 bases, leaving 8 bases of the junction unmatched. Per germline, CDR1 SGHNT and CDR2 YENEEA. The CDR3 has 18 amino acids. For the CDR3, the DNA is TGTGCCAGCAGCTTAGAATTAGGCGGGAGAAGCTCCTACAATGAGCAGTTCTTC. Encoded protein: CASSLELGGRSSYNEQFF.

The genes are TRBV14 and TRBJ2-5; 9 bases line up with TRBD1. Germline V gene lookup returns CDR1 SGHDN and CDR2 FVKESK. The V and J ends lost 4 bases and 5 bases, in that order; junction bases with no gene match: 11. This CDR3 is 16 amino acids long. CDR3 in DNA: TGTGCCAGCAGCCGCCGCCGGACAGGGGTAGGGGAGACCCAGTACTTC. Its protein product is CASSRRRTGVGETQYF.

The CDR3 spells CASSLIRDTGQPQHF. In nucleotides, the CDR3 is TGTGCCAGCAGCTTAATCCGGGACACTGGTCAGCCCCAGCATTTT. V is TRBV7-8 and J is TRBJ1-5, with D perhaps matching TRBD1 (6 bases). This CDR3 contains 15 residues. The V and J ends lost 2 bases and 6 bases respectively, with 14 bases between them. Germline-derived CDR1 and CDR2 are SGHVS and FQNEAQ.

V gene TRBV6-6 combines with J gene TRBJ1-1, with D unclear. The CDR3 spans 16 residues. Trimming took off 7 bases at V and 1 base at J, with 19 bases between the two ends. Germline V gene lookup returns CDR1 MNHNY and CDR2 SVGAGI (reference sequence). The CDR3: CASTRLGPEGNTEAFF. In DNA, the CDR3 is TGTGCCAGCACACGGTTAGGTCCCGAGGGGAACACTGAAGCTTTCTTT.

The V and J genes are TRBV18 and TRBJ1-3; TRBD1 matches 10 bases. There are 16 residues in the CDR3. The V gene's germline CDR1 is KGHSH and CDR2 LQKENI. The J segment lost 4 bases and the V segment lost 3 bases, leaving 6 bases of the junction unmatched. The CDR3 protein is CASSPRQGANGNTIYF. CDR3 nucleotides: TGTGCCAGCTCACCTAGACAGGGGGCCAACGGAAACACCATATATTTT.

This clone has only one observation. This chain's CDR3 is CASSDATGGFAEAFF. DNA of the CDR3: TGTGCCAGCAGTGACGCGACAGGGGGTTTCGCTGAAGCTTTCTTT. The chain couples TRBV28 to TRBJ1-1; 9 nucleotides agree with TRBD1. The CDR3 is 15 amino acids. Germline trimming cut 5 bases from V and 6 bases from J; bases unmatched to any gene: 10. Germline V lookup: CDR1 MDHEN, CDR2 SYDVKM.

This chain joins TRBV11-3 and TRBJ2-3; maybe TRBD2 (5 bases). Germline V gene lookup returns CDR1 SGHNT and CDR2 YENEEA. V lost 5 bases and J lost 4, with 10 bases in between. The CDR3 totals 13 residues. Here the CDR3 reads CASSITRADTQYF. CDR3 sequence (DNA): TGTGCCAGCAGCATAACTAGGGCAGATACGCAGTATTTT.

V usage is TRBV5-1 and J usage is TRBJ2-7; D might be TRBD1 (6 bases). Germline CDR1 SGHRS, CDR2 YFSETQ. This CDR3 contains 14 residues. V lost 5 bases and J 3 bases, leaving 15 bases between the germline ends. The CDR3 coding sequence is TGCGCCAGCAGATGGGGGACATCCAACTACGAGCAGTACTTC. Translation: CASRWGTSNYEQYF.

The genes are TRBV5-6 and TRBJ1-2; D uncertain. The CDR3 runs to 12 residues. In germline, CDR1 is SGHDT, CDR2 YYEEEE. V was trimmed by 4 bases and J by 5 bases, leaving 9 bases between them. The CDR3 sequence is CASSQALYGYTF. The DNA of the CDR3 is TGTGCCAGCAGCCAGGCCTTATATGGCTACACCTTC. The whole variable domain, filled in from reference TRBV5-6 and TRBJ1-2, reads DAGVTQSPTHLIKTRGQQVTLRCSPKSGHDTVSWYQQALGQGPQFIFQYYEEEERQRGNFPDRFSGHQFPNYSSELNVNALLLGDSALYLCASSQALYGYTFGSGTRLTVV.